This T cell receptor (beta chain) was sequenced during a study of T cells in Graves' hyperthyroidism and ophthalmopathy. Trimming stripped 4 bases from V and 3 bases from J, with 14 bases between. The germline V gene encodes CDR1 SGDLS and CDR2 YYNGEE. This CDR3 comprises 15 residues. RNA transcripts provided the source from which TCR beta CDR3 regions were amplified. The HTBI primer set was used in a first-round RT-PCR of the TCR CDR3. TCRdb analysed the multiplex PCR reads with MiXCR anew, one entry per CDR3 protein. The table has around 340,000 distinct CDR3 sequences, about 20% seen once. The V call is TRBV9, the J call TRBJ1-5; D call uncertain. The clonotype was recovered from a woman aged 50 to 60 with Graves' hyperthyroidism. Sequencing input: blood. The CDR3 region is CASSRMGFVNQPQHF. In DNA, the CDR3 is TGTGCCAGCAGCCGTATGGGCTTTGTCAATCAGCCCCAGCATTTT.